Shown below are 29 T cell receptor beta chains from a single sample sequenced in a study of cytomegalovirus exposure and HLA in healthy donors. Primers: 60 Vbeta forward and 13 Jbeta reverse. Some clones are missing from TCRdb's copy, which holds only in-frame ones; the method was immunoSEQ multiplex PCR. The sample lists some 160,000 clones, approximately 73% occurring once. The sample consisted of PBMCs. These receptors all stem from a woman under 30 in good health and CMV-seropositive.

The chain combines TRBV30 with TRBJ1-1; TRBD1 is a possible D gene (5 bases). Germline V CDR1 and CDR2: GTSNPN, SVGIG (reference sequence). The CDR3 length is 15 residues. Trimming stripped 5 bases from V and 3 bases from J, with 19 bases between. CDR3 amino acids: CAWAWRGEGYTEAFF. The CDR3 coding sequence is TGTGCCTGGGCCTGGCGCGGGGAGGGGTACACTGAAGCTTTCTTT. Supplemented by reference TRBV30 and TRBJ1-1, the full variable domain reads SQTIHQWPATLVQPVGSPLSLECTVEGTSNPNLYWYRQAAGRGLQLLFYSVGIGQISSEVPQNLSASRPQDRQFILSSKKLLLSDSGFYLCAWAWRGEGYTEAFFGQGTRLTVV.

The chain couples TRBV5-1 to TRBJ2-5; weak D call: TRBD1 (6 bases). TRBJ2-7 explains the end of the DNA better; the J call may be wrong. CDR1 and CDR2 from the germline V gene are SGHRS and YFSETQ. The length of the CDR3 is 14 residues. The CDR3 coding sequence is TGCGCCAGCAGCTTGGGACAGGCCTCCTACGAGCAGTACTTC. Its translation: CASSLGQASYEQYF.

The gene calls are TRBV30 and TRBJ1-2, with D perhaps matching TRBD1 (5 bases). Germline V lookup: CDR1 GTSNPN, CDR2 SVGIG (reference sequence). The CDR3 loop spans 13 amino acids. Trimming stripped 4 bases from V and 4 bases from J, with 13 bases between. The CDR3 coding sequence is TGTGCCTGGAAAAACGACAGCCTCTATGGCTACACCTTC. It is translated as CAWKNDSLYGYTF.

The chain combines TRBV30 with TRBJ2-7; TRBD1 aligns across 8 bases. The CDR3 consists of 14 residues. Germline lookup yields CDR1 GTSNPN and CDR2 SVGIG (reference sequence). Germline trimming cut 2 bases from V and 3 bases from J; bases unmatched to any gene: 6. The CDR3 bases are TGTGCCTGGAGTCGCAGGGGGCGCATCTACGAGCAGTACTTC. This gives the protein CAWSRRGRIYEQYF. Together with reference TRBV30 and TRBJ2-7, the CDR3 gives the full variable domain: SQTIHQWPATLVQPVGSPLSLECTVEGTSNPNLYWYRQAAGRGLQLLFYSVGIGQISSEVPQNLSASRPQDRQFILSSKKLLLSDSGFYLCAWSRRGRIYEQYFGPGTRLTVT.

The J gene is TRBJ1-1, the V gene TRBV28; TRBD1 might be the D (6 bases). Per the germline V gene, CDR1 is MDHEN and CDR2 is SYDVKM. Trimming took off 7 bases at V and 5 bases at J, with 11 bases between the two ends. This CDR3 contains 12 residues. CDR3 region: CASNSGVTEAFF. The CDR3 nucleotides are TGTGCCAGCAATTCAGGGGTGACTGAAGCTTTCTTT.

The genes are TRBV2 and TRBJ2-5; 10 bases align to TRBD1. The CDR3 length is 16 residues. Germline V gene lookup returns CDR1 SNHLY and CDR2 FYNNEI. The trim removed 3 bases at V and 5 bases at J, leaving 9 bases unmatched. Here the CDR3 DNA reads TGTGCCAGCAGTGACCCCCGGGACAGGGGAGGGGAGACCCAGTACTTC. Its protein is CASSDPRDRGGETQYF. The full variable domain, in which reference TRBV2 and TRBJ2-5 provide the parts outside the CDR3, is EPEVTQTPSHQVTQMGQEVILRCVPISNHLYFYWYRQILGQKVEFLVSFYNNEISEKSEIFDDQFSVERPDGSNFTLKIRSTKLEDSAMYFCASSDPRDRGGETQYFGPGTRLLVL.

The chain employs TRBV30 and TRBJ1-2, with 9 bases that match TRBD1. Germline assignment: CDR1 GTSNPN and CDR2 SVGIG (reference sequence). The length of the CDR3 is 15 residues. V lost 2 bases and J lost 5; bases outside the gene matches: 9. CDR3: CAWSPTGGYLYGYTF. The DNA for the CDR3 is TGTGCCTGGAGTCCGACAGGGGGGTACCTATATGGCTACACCTTC. Combining the CDR3 with reference TRBV30 and TRBJ1-2 gives the whole variable domain SQTIHQWPATLVQPVGSPLSLECTVEGTSNPNLYWYRQAAGRGLQLLFYSVGIGQISSEVPQNLSASRPQDRQFILSSKKLLLSDSGFYLCAWSPTGGYLYGYTFGSGTRLTVV.

The chain links TRBV5-5 to TRBJ2-7, with 7 bases fitting TRBD1. Unmatched junction bases numbered 6, after V lost 0 bases and J lost 3 bases. CDR1 and CDR2 (germline): SGHKS, YYEKEE (reference sequence). The CDR3 sequence is 15 residues long. The CDR3 DNA is TGTGCCAGCAGCTTGGAGGGGGCAGTTTTCTACGAGCAGTACTTC. Protein sequence: CASSLEGAVFYEQYF.

The chain employs TRBV19 and TRBJ1-3; D is uncertain. The CDR3 spans 14 residues. Germline CDR1 is LNHDA and CDR2 is SQIVND (reference sequence). V lost 6 bases and J 3 bases, leaving 12 bases between the germline ends. Here the CDR3 DNA reads TGTGCCAGTAGCGCCGGAGTTTTTGGAAACACCATATATTTT. Translation gives CASSAGVFGNTIYF.

CDR3 coding DNA: TGCGCCAGCAGCCAAGGTGGGGTCGGGGACTACGAGCAGTACTTC. This encodes CASSQGGVGDYEQYF. This chain joins TRBV4-3 and TRBJ2-7, with D tentatively TRBD2 (5 bases). Germline V gene data show CDR1 as LGHNA and CDR2 as YSLEER. Trimming removed 1 base at V and 3 bases at J, with 13 bases between. The CDR3 is 15 amino acids.

The J gene is TRBJ2-1, the V gene TRBV4-1; D gene uncertain. Deletions cut 0 bases from V and 4 bases from J, with 10 bases between. Germline assignment: CDR1 MGHRA and CDR2 YSYEKL. The CDR3 has 15 residues. The CDR3, as DNA: TGCGCCAGCAGCCAAGAGGTAGCTTTATACAATGAGCAGTTCTTC. This sequence encodes CASSQEVALYNEQFF.

The V gene is TRBV6-5, the J gene TRBJ2-1; the D gene is possibly TRBD2 (8 bases). V lost 8 bases and J lost 0, with 14 bases in between. CDR3 size: 15 residues. The germline gives CDR1 MNHEY, CDR2 SVGAGI. CDR3 DNA sequence: TGTGCCAGCCTCGGGAGGGGGCACTCCTACAATGAGCAGTTCTTC. Amino acid sequence: CASLGRGHSYNEQFF.

V gene TRBV7-2 combines with J gene TRBJ2-7, with 9 bases lining up with TRBD1. This CDR3 has 16 residues. Germline lookup yields CDR1 SGHTA and CDR2 FQGNSA. J lost 5 bases, V lost 2 bases, and 10 bases had no gene match. CDR3 coding DNA: TGTGCCAGCAGCTTATTTGTCGGACAGGGGTTCAACGAGCAGTACTTC. Encoded protein: CASSLFVGQGFNEQYF.

Regarding this clone: At one of its ends the junction is not consistent with the germline gene, which may arise from a read error. The chain is built from TRBV13 and TRBJ1-1, with D maybe TRBD1 (5 bases). Per the germline V gene, CDR1 is PRHDT and CDR2 is FYEKMQ (reference sequence). This CDR3 has 14 residues. The CDR3 spells CASSIGTGNTEAFF. CDR3 sequence (DNA): TGTGCCAGCAGCATAGGGACGGGGAACACTGAAGCTTTCTTT.

The chain recombines TRBV14 with TRBJ2-1; 8 nucleotides match TRBD2. This CDR3 contains 15 residues. Germline CDR1 SGHDN, CDR2 FVKESK. Trimming at V came to 3 bases and at J to 5 bases, leaving 6 bases not matched to a gene. CDR3 residues: CASSHLSSGDNEQFF. CDR3 DNA: TGTGCCAGCAGCCATCTAAGTAGCGGGGACAATGAGCAGTTCTTC.

The chain is built from TRBV30 and TRBJ1-3, with 9 bases matching TRBD1. V dropped 2 bases and J dropped 2; count of bases not matched to a gene: 4. CDR3 size: 15 residues. The germline gives CDR1 GTSNPN, CDR2 SVGIG (reference sequence). The DNA for the CDR3 is TGTGCCTGGAGTTTACAGGGGGCCCCTGGAAACACCATATATTTT. It is translated as CAWSLQGAPGNTIYF.

The chain combines TRBV6-5 with TRBJ1-6; 7 bases align to TRBD1. Germline CDR1 reads MNHEY; CDR2 reads SVGAGI. V shed 4 bases and J 13 bases; nucleotides not matched to a gene: 10. The CDR3 sequence is 14 residues long. The CDR3 coding sequence is TGTGCCAGCAGTTCGGCAGACAGGGATCGTCCCCTCCACTTT. It codes for CASSSADRDRPLHF.

The chain uses TRBV4-2 and TRBJ2-1; 7 bases align to TRBD2. Trimming took 5 bases from V and 1 from J; bases not matched to a gene: 11. The CDR3 totals 17 residues. Germline CDR1 reads LGHNA; CDR2 reads YNFKEQ. The CDR3 DNA sequence: TGTGCCAGCAGCGAAGGAGATAAGCGGGGATCCTACAATGAGCAGTTCTTC. Its protein is CASSEGDKRGSYNEQFF.

The chain combines TRBV21-1 with TRBJ1-5. TRBV21-1 is marked as a pseudogene. The CDR3 has 17 amino acids. This CDR3 reads CASSKRGGKGFNQPQHF. CDR3 DNA: TGTGCCAGCAGCAAAAGGGGGGGCAAGGGATTCAATCAGCCCCAGCATTTT.

This clone was detected a few times. The chain uses TRBV19 and TRBJ2-7; D is perhaps TRBD2 (5 bases). The CDR3 runs to 11 residues. Germline values: CDR1 LNHDA, CDR2 SQIVND (reference sequence). Trimming cost V 7 bases and J 6 bases, with 10 bases left between them. CDR3 nucleotide sequence: TGTGCCAGTACTCAACGGGGCGAGCAGTACTTC. This encodes CASTQRGEQYF.

This clone showed up just a few times. The CDR3 DNA is TGTGCCAGCAGCGAGAGGACAGGCCCTTTTAATTCACCCCTCCACTTT. Protein sequence: CASSERTGPFNSPLHF. This chain connects TRBV9 to TRBJ1-6, with 7 bases matching TRBD1. Germline CDR1 and CDR2: SGDLS and YYNGEE. The CDR3 is 16 residues long. Germline trimming cut 3 bases from V and 6 bases from J; bases unmatched to any gene: 9.

The V and J genes are TRBV5-1 and TRBJ1-1; D perhaps matches TRBD1 (5 bases). V was pared by 4 bases and J by 1 base, with 11 bases between. Germline V CDR1 and CDR2: SGHRS, YFSETQ. This CDR3 has 14 amino acids. The CDR3: CASSPNRGNTEAFF. CDR3 nucleotide sequence: TGCGCCAGCAGCCCTAATAGGGGGAACACTGAAGCTTTCTTT.

The gene calls are TRBV25-1 and TRBJ2-7, with 9 bases identical to TRBD1. J lost 2 bases, V lost 3 bases, and 11 bases had no gene match. The CDR3 totals 17 residues. Germline V gene data show CDR1 as MGHDK and CDR2 as SYGVNS. CDR3 sequence: CASSDHLDRGEAYEQYF. DNA for the CDR3: TGTGCCAGCAGTGACCATTTAGACAGGGGGGAAGCCTACGAGCAGTACTTC.

This chain uses TRBV7-9 with TRBJ2-7; TRBD1 agrees at 7 bases. Germline CDR1 is SEHNR and CDR2 is FQNEAQ (reference sequence). Trimming took 7 bases from V and 6 from J; bases not matched to a gene: 15. CDR3 length: 15 residues. Written as DNA, the CDR3 is TGTGCCAGCACCCAATCCGGGACAGCGTTTGGCGAGCAGTACTTC. Translating it yields CASTQSGTAFGEQYF. The entire variable domain, with the rest obtained from reference TRBV7-9 and TRBJ2-7, is as follows: DTGVSQNPRHKITKRGQNVTFRCDPISEHNRLYWYRQTLGQGPEFLTYFQNEAQLEKSRLLSDRFSAERPKGSFSTLEIQRTEQGDSAMYLCASTQSGTAFGEQYFGPGTRLTVT.

The rearrangement links TRBV27 to TRBJ1-1; tentatively, D is TRBD1 (6 bases). Trimming cost V 5 bases and J 0 bases, with 10 bases left between them. The germline CDR1 and CDR2 sequences are MNHEY and SMNVEV (reference sequence). There are 14 residues in the CDR3. CDR3 in DNA: TGTGCCAGCAGTGCCAGGGGCTTGAACACTGAAGCTTTCTTT. As protein: CASSARGLNTEAFF.

In this sample, this clone turned up a few times. Different DNA sequences within this sample yield the same CDR3. The chain combines TRBV9 with TRBJ2-7; TRBD1 aligns across 11 bases. V shed 5 bases, J shed 7 bases, and the junction held 11 bases outside the gene matches. Germline CDR1 and CDR2: SGDLS and YYNGEE. The length of the CDR3 is 15 residues. The DNA of the CDR3 is TGTGCCAGCAGTCCTTACGGGACAGGGGGGAAGGAGCAGTACTTC. It translates to CASSPYGTGGKEQYF.

This clone was counted between two and nine times. The chain has TRBV6-5 and TRBJ1-1, with D possibly TRBD1 on 5 matching bases. Trimming left V 2 bases short and J 2 bases short, with 9 bases between. CDR3 size: 14 residues. Germline V gene lookup returns CDR1 MNHEY and CDR2 SVGAGI. CDR3 DNA sequence: TGTGCCAGCAGTTACGCTCAGGGTAACACTGAAGCTTTCTTT. This translates into CASSYAQGNTEAFF.

The rearrangement joins TRBV21-1 to TRBJ1-6; the D call of TRBD1 is as the table states it, not checked on the DNA. TRBV21-1 is a known pseudogene. The CDR3 spans 12 residues. This chain's CDR3 is CASQGARSPLHF. Here the CDR3 DNA reads TGTGCCAGCCAGGGGGCGCGATCACCCCTCCACTTT.

The chain links TRBV11-1 to TRBJ2-3, with 7 bases fitting TRBD2. The trim removed 6 bases at V and 0 bases at J, leaving 3 bases unmatched. The CDR3 is made up of 14 amino acids. CDR1 and CDR2 (germline): SGHAT, FQDESV (reference sequence). The CDR3 DNA reads as TGTGCCAGCAGGAAGCGGGGCAGCACAGATACGCAGTATTTT. Translation: CASRKRGSTDTQYF.